The 21 T cell receptor beta chains in this list originate from one sample, sequenced in a study of blood T cell repertoires in COVID-19. TCRdb's copy holds only in-frame clones and misses some; the assay was immunoSEQ multiplex PCR. The data hold roughly 87,000 clones, with roughly 83% observed a single time. Source material: peripheral blood. These receptors all come from a woman in her sixties or seventies with acute or convalescent COVID-19.

The J gene is TRBJ2-3, the V gene TRBV28; 7 nucleotides align to TRBD2. Per the germline V gene, CDR1 is MDHEN and CDR2 is SYDVKM. Trimming took 1 base from V and 1 from J; bases not matched to a gene: 8. The CDR3 totals 17 residues. The CDR3 sequence is CASSLFSGGRGTDTQYF. Written as DNA, the CDR3 is TGTGCCAGCAGTTTATTCTCCGGGGGGAGGGGCACAGATACGCAGTATTTT.

This clone was counted once. This chain uses TRBV6-5 with TRBJ1-2; 8 bases align to TRBD1. Germline V lookup: CDR1 MNHEY, CDR2 SVGAGI. This CDR3 has 13 amino acids. The junction had 7 bases not matched to a gene; V was cut back by 7 bases and J by 6 bases. This CDR3 reads CASIQGQGNGYTF. The DNA of the CDR3 is TGTGCCAGCATCCAAGGACAGGGAAATGGCTACACCTTC.

The V gene is TRBV4-1, the J gene TRBJ2-1, with 9 bases aligning to TRBD2. There are 17 residues in the CDR3. With 0 bases clipped from V and 8 bases from J, the junction kept 11 bases outside the gene matches. CDR1 is MGHRA, CDR2 YSYEKL, per germline. In DNA form, the CDR3 reads TGCGCCAGCAGCCAAGATTTAGCGGGGGTCCTTTGGGATGAGCAGTTCTTC. Translation gives CASSQDLAGVLWDEQFF.

V is TRBV6-5 and J is TRBJ2-7, with 14 bases fitting TRBD2. CDR3 length: 13 residues. The junction had 2 bases not matched to a gene; V was cut back by 9 bases and J by 4 bases. Germline assignment: CDR1 MNHEY and CDR2 SVGAGI. CDR3 nucleotides: TGTGCCAGTGGGACTAGCGGGGGTTACGAGCAGTACTTC. Protein sequence: CASGTSGGYEQYF.

This chain uses TRBV4-2 with TRBJ2-5; D may be TRBD2 (5 bases). Germline-derived CDR1 and CDR2 are LGHNA and YNFKEQ. Trimming cost V 1 base and J 1 base, with 16 bases left between them. This CDR3 is 17 amino acids long. The CDR3 DNA follows: TGTGCCAGCAGCCAAGGTAGTAGCGTCCTGTCCCAAGAGACCCAGTACTTC. Protein: CASSQGSSVLSQETQYF.

This rearrangement joins TRBV5-5 to TRBJ1-6, with TRBD1 matching over 8 bases. V was pared by 4 bases and J by 7 bases, with 1 base of the junction left unmatched. CDR1 is SGHKS, CDR2 YYEKEE, per germline (reference sequence). This CDR3 has 13 amino acids. Here the CDR3 reads CASSRTGNSPLHF. The DNA of the CDR3 is TGTGCCAGCAGCAGGACAGGGAATTCACCCCTCCACTTT.

This clone was recorded once. This chain connects TRBV28 to TRBJ2-5, with D maybe TRBD1 (6 bases). The germline V and J ends were trimmed by 4 bases and 1 base, with 10 bases remaining between them. The CDR3 spans 14 residues. Looked up from germline, CDR1 is MDHEN and CDR2 is SYDVKM. CDR3 loop: CASSSDSSQETQYF. CDR3 nucleotide sequence: TGTGCCAGCAGTTCGGACAGTTCCCAAGAGACCCAGTACTTC.

This chain joins TRBV25-1 and TRBJ1-1; D is perhaps TRBD1 (5 bases). V was shortened by 5 bases and J by 4 bases, with 11 bases between the two germline ends. Germline assignment: CDR1 MGHDK and CDR2 SYGVNS. The CDR3 has 13 residues. CDR3 nucleotides: TGTGCCAGCAGTAGTACAGGCCGCACTGAAGCTTTCTTT. Protein product: CASSSTGRTEAFF. The whole variable domain, filled in from reference TRBV25-1 and TRBJ1-1, reads EADIYQTPRYLVIGTGKKITLECSQTMGHDKMYWYQQDPGMELHLIHYSYGVNSTEKGDLSSESTVSRIRTEHFPLTLESARPSHTSQYLCASSSTGRTEAFFGQGTRLTVV.

This chain links TRBV4-2 with TRBJ1-6, with a tentative D call TRBD1 (6 bases). This CDR3 is built from 16 residues. V lost 0 bases, J lost 7 bases, and 13 bases lay in between. Germline V lookup: CDR1 LGHNA, CDR2 YNFKEQ. The CDR3 reads CASSQDPQGRNSPLHF. CDR3 bases: TGTGCCAGCAGCCAAGACCCCCAGGGGCGGAATTCACCCCTCCACTTT.

The rearrangement links TRBV4-1 to TRBJ2-1; 16 bases are shared with TRBD2. V shed 2 bases and J 1 base; nucleotides not matched to a gene: 5. This CDR3 contains 19 residues. Looked up from germline, CDR1 is MGHRA and CDR2 is YSYEKL. For the CDR3, the DNA is TGCGCCAGCAGCCAAAGTGCGGGACTAGCGGGGGGGTCCTACAATGAGCAGTTCTTC. Translated, it gives CASSQSAGLAGGSYNEQFF.

V is TRBV30 and J is TRBJ1-3, with D perhaps matching TRBD1 (6 bases). V was pared by 4 bases and J by 2 bases, with 9 bases between. The CDR3 is 13 residues long. Germline CDR1 reads GTSNPN; CDR2 reads SVGIG (reference sequence). The CDR3 sequence: CAWTQGAGNTIYF. In nucleotides, the CDR3 is TGTGCCTGGACACAGGGCGCTGGAAACACCATATATTTT.

The rearrangement joins TRBV9 to TRBJ2-5; D gene ambiguous. The length of the CDR3 is 13 residues. Germline CDR1 is SGDLS and CDR2 is YYNGEE. Trimming stripped 3 bases from V and 4 bases from J, with 10 bases between. The CDR3 region is CASSGVFGETQYF. CDR3 nucleotides: TGTGCCAGCAGCGGTGTCTTCGGAGAGACCCAGTACTTC.

The chain has TRBV7-2 and TRBJ2-2, with a weak D call TRBD2 (6 bases). The CDR3 has 13 residues. With 5 bases removed from V and 5 bases from J, the gap between germline ends came to 9 bases. Germline values: CDR1 SGHTA, CDR2 FQGNSA. CDR3 DNA: TGTGCCAGCAGCCGGGACTCAACCGGGGAGCTGTTTTTT. This gives the protein CASSRDSTGELFF. The full variable domain, in which reference TRBV7-2 and TRBJ2-2 provide the parts outside the CDR3, is GAGVSQSPSNKVTEKGKDVELRCDPISGHTALYWYRQSLGQGLEFLIYFQGNSAPDKSGLPSDRFSAERTGGSVSTLTIQRTQQEDSAVYLCASSRDSTGELFFGEGSRLTVL.

The CDR3 is CASSILGGGEADTQYF. As DNA, the CDR3 is TGTGCCAGTAGTATCCTTGGGGGGGGCGAAGCAGATACGCAGTATTTT. The V call is TRBV19, the J call TRBJ2-3, with D maybe TRBD2 (7 bases). The CDR3 covers 16 residues. The ends were cut back, 3 bases at V and 4 bases at J, with 17 bases in the middle. Germline loops: CDR1 LNHDA, CDR2 SQIVND (reference sequence).

This chain uses TRBV27 with TRBJ1-5, with D possibly being TRBD1 (6 bases). Germline assignment: CDR1 MNHEY and CDR2 SMNVEV (reference sequence). V dropped 4 bases and J dropped 9 bases, with 16 bases sitting between them. The CDR3 runs to 14 residues. CDR3 protein: CASSSTGAVGPQHF. CDR3 sequence (DNA): TGTGCCAGCAGTTCGACAGGAGCGGTAGGGCCCCAGCATTTT.

The chain recombines TRBV7-2 with TRBJ1-3; the match to TRBD1 covers 8 bases. Germline lookup yields CDR1 SGHTA and CDR2 FQGNSA. The CDR3 length is 15 residues. With V trimmed by 6 bases and J by 4 bases, 8 bases remained unmatched. The CDR3 reads CASSDRGRGGNTIYF. Written as DNA, the CDR3 is TGTGCCAGCAGTGACAGGGGCAGGGGAGGAAACACCATATATTTT.

V and J are TRBV4-2 and TRBJ2-7; 11 nucleotides align to TRBD2. CDR1 and CDR2 (germline): LGHNA, YNFKEQ. With V trimmed by 2 bases and J by 2 bases, 8 bases remained unmatched. There are 17 residues in the CDR3. Here the CDR3 reads CASSQLPPSGGPYEQYF. The CDR3 DNA sequence: TGTGCCAGCAGCCAACTCCCTCCTAGCGGGGGGCCCTACGAGCAGTACTTC.

This chain uses TRBV18 with TRBJ1-1; D perhaps matches TRBD1 (5 bases). CDR1 is KGHSH and CDR2 is LQKENI in the germline V gene. The CDR3 is made up of 16 amino acids. Trimming pared 0 bases from V and 1 base from J, leaving 12 bases between. The CDR3 region is CASSPPFTGANTEAFF. CDR3 coding DNA: TGTGCCAGCTCACCACCTTTTACTGGGGCGAACACTGAAGCTTTCTTT.

This sequence joins TRBV18 and TRBJ1-3; no clear D gene. CDR1 is KGHSH, CDR2 LQKENI, per germline. Trimming left V 2 bases short and J 0 bases short, with 8 bases between. The CDR3 consists of 15 residues. CDR3 sequence: CASSPSYSSGNTIYF. CDR3 nucleotides: TGTGCCAGCTCACCATCGTATAGCTCTGGAAACACCATATATTTT.

The rearrangement links TRBV9 to TRBJ2-2; no firm D call. The CDR3 runs to 16 residues. V lost 0 bases to trimming and J lost 2 bases, with 11 bases between them. Germline assignment: CDR1 SGDLS and CDR2 YYNGEE. CDR3: CASSVALGVNTGELFF. The CDR3 DNA sequence: TGTGCCAGCAGCGTAGCACTTGGAGTAAACACCGGGGAGCTGTTTTTT.

The rearrangement joins TRBV7-2 to TRBJ2-1; tentatively, D is TRBD2 (5 bases). The CDR3 has 16 residues. Trimming cost V 4 bases and J 0 bases, with 13 bases left between them. The germline CDR1 and CDR2 sequences are SGHTA and FQGNSA. CDR3 amino acids: CASSSARGSSYNEQFF. The CDR3, as DNA: TGTGCCAGCAGCTCTGCCCGGGGAAGCTCCTACAATGAGCAGTTCTTC.